A selection of T cell receptor beta chains follows, all from one sample in a study of cytomegalovirus exposure and HLA in healthy donors. Only in-frame clones appear in the TCRdb table, and some are missing; sequencing was by immunoSEQ multiplex PCR. The sample has some 150,000 clones; 79% are singletons. The sequencing input was PBMCs. Receptor source: a man in his fifties or sixties in good health and CMV-seropositive. CDR3s include the opening cysteine and the closing phenylalanine or tryptophan. The order of the fields is V gene, D gene, CDR3 protein. The D gene is left open where the match is weak.

TRBV4-1 TRBD2 CASSRGLAVSRYNEQFF
TRBV11-2 . CASSLYRRGTQYF
TRBV5-1 . CASSLSSGATDTQYF
TRBV5-1 . CASSSETVQTSYEQYF
TRBV7-3 . CASSLMGAAEAFF
TRBV19 . CASSIFPGDPYEQYF
TRBV11-2 . CASLTGSYEQYF
TRBV11-3 . CASSLSSTDTQYF
TRBV28 . CASSPPTDMNTEAFF
TRBV7-2 . CASSLKGGSSYNEQFF
TRBV4-1 TRBD2 CASSPHFASGRPVSPTYEQYF